The present entry profiles one T cell receptor (beta chain) with its context. CDR3 length: 17 residues. In germline, CDR1 is LGHNT, CDR2 FRNRAP. Germline trimming cut 6 bases from V and 0 bases from J; bases unmatched to any gene: 14. This entry comes from a study of technical replicates of blood from several donors. Repertoires were generated with immunoSEQ multiplex PCR, while TCRdb's copy carries only in-frame clones and drops some. The sample records approximately 79,000 clones, around 97% being singletons. The TCR sequence derives from a human donor in good health. Specimen: T cells isolated from PBMCs. This chain joins TRBV12-5 and TRBJ2-7, with 7 positions matching TRBD1. CDR3 nucleotide sequence: TGTGCTAGTGGCCCTCCCTGGGGACAGACAAGCTCCTACGAGCAGTACTTC. It encodes CASGPPWGQTSSYEQYF.